Following are 24 T cell receptor beta chains from one sample sequenced in a study of graft-versus-host responses after intestinal transplantation. Here immunoSEQ multiplex PCR was the method, and the copy in TCRdb shows in-frame clones only, minus some. Of approximately 97,000 clones in the sample, about nine tenths were seen once. Antigen specificity for these receptors is unknown. Sequencing was performed on unstimulated CD4+ T cells sorted from spleen or lymph node cells, taken before transplant. The receptor set was obtained from a human donor who was the organ donor for an intestinal transplant.

The chain couples TRBV19 to TRBJ1-5; 8 nucleotides match TRBD1. There are 15 residues in the CDR3. The trim removed 4 bases at V and 5 bases at J, leaving 7 bases unmatched. CDR1 is LNHDA, CDR2 SQIVND, per germline (reference sequence). The chain's CDR3 is CASSTYGTGDQPQHF. CDR3 coding DNA: TGTGCCAGTAGTACGTACGGGACAGGAGATCAGCCCCAGCATTTT.

V is TRBV4-2 and J is TRBJ2-1; the match to TRBD2 covers 16 bases. The CDR3 length is 18 residues. V dropped 2 bases and J dropped 3; count of bases not matched to a gene: 4. The germline CDR1 and CDR2 sequences are LGHNA and YNFKEQ. CDR3 loop: CASSQPGLAGGVYNEQFF. The CDR3 DNA is TGTGCCAGCAGCCAACCGGGACTAGCGGGGGGGGTCTACAATGAGCAGTTCTTC.

This clone has a single count. V usage is TRBV20-1 and J usage is TRBJ1-5, with D unclear. The CDR3 covers 11 residues. The germline CDR1 and CDR2 sequences are DFQATT and SNEGSKA (reference sequence). Trimming took off 6 bases at V and 7 bases at J, with 10 bases between the two ends. The CDR3: CSASAGQPQHF. The CDR3 DNA follows: TGCAGTGCCAGCGCGGGACAGCCCCAGCATTTT.

The chain carries TRBV6-1 and TRBJ1-1; D perhaps matches TRBD1 (5 bases). V was clipped by 2 bases and J by 4 bases, with 8 bases between them. This CDR3 region has 13 residues. CDR1 is MNHNS and CDR2 is SASEGT in the germline V gene. This chain's CDR3 is CASSEIQGTEAFF. The CDR3 DNA follows: TGTGCCAGCAGTGAAATTCAGGGCACTGAAGCTTTCTTT.

The rearrangement uses TRBV5-1 and TRBJ2-7; the D is unclear. Germline V gene sequence: CDR1 SGHRS, CDR2 YFSETQ. The CDR3 is 12 residues long. Trimming took off 1 base at V and 2 bases at J, with 4 bases between the two ends. CDR3 sequence (DNA): TGCGCCAGCAGCTTGCAGGCCTACGAGCAGTACTTC. It encodes CASSLQAYEQYF.

The V gene is TRBV4-1, the J gene TRBJ2-7, with 7 positions matching TRBD1. The CDR3 spans 15 residues. From germline, CDR1 is MGHRA and CDR2 YSYEKL. Trimming cost V 1 base and J 5 bases; bases outside gene matches: 8. The CDR3 protein is CASSQVQTGRNEQYF. As DNA, the CDR3 is TGCGCCAGCAGCCAAGTTCAGACAGGGCGTAACGAGCAGTACTTC.

V gene TRBV6-1 combines with J gene TRBJ1-2; D gene unclear. Germline assignment: CDR1 MNHNS and CDR2 SASEGT. This CDR3 is built from 15 residues. V was pared by 6 bases and J by 0 bases, with 14 bases between. The CDR3 sequence is CASSHLTLANYGYTF. In DNA, the CDR3 is TGTGCCAGCAGCCACCTGACATTAGCTAACTATGGCTACACCTTC.

The chain links TRBV7-9 to TRBJ2-7; D might be TRBD2 (6 bases). This CDR3 is built from 14 residues. Trimming shortened V by 4 bases and J by 7 bases, and 17 bases separated the two germline ends. Germline loops: CDR1 SEHNR, CDR2 FQNEAQ (reference sequence). The CDR3 spells CASSWTAGTYEQYF. CDR3 coding DNA: TGTGCCAGCAGCTGGACTGCGGGGACTTATGAGCAGTACTTC.

The chain carries TRBV7-2 and TRBJ1-1; no clear D gene. Germline CDR1 SGHTA, CDR2 FQGNSA. This CDR3 is 13 amino acids long. The V gene lost 0 bases and the J gene lost 6 bases, with 8 bases spanning the gap. CDR3 nucleotides: TGTGCCAGCAGCTTAGCGAAGGGAGCTGAAGCTTTCTTT. Encoded protein: CASSLAKGAEAFF.

This rearrangement joins TRBV4-3 to TRBJ1-4, with D maybe TRBD1 (5 bases). Trimming shortened V by 0 bases and J by 2 bases, and 7 bases separated the two germline ends. Germline CDR1 is LGHNA and CDR2 is YSLEER. This CDR3 contains 15 residues. This CDR3 reads CASSQDPGTNEKLFF. The CDR3 nucleotides are TGCGCCAGCAGCCAAGATCCAGGGACTAATGAAAAACTGTTTTTT.

The chain combines TRBV9 with TRBJ1-3; maybe TRBD1 (6 bases). The CDR3 sequence is 15 residues long. CDR1 SGDLS and CDR2 YYNGEE come from the germline V gene. V lost 0 bases and J 4 bases, leaving 11 bases between the germline ends. The DNA of the CDR3 is TGTGCCAGCAGCGTAGGGGGGGGGCGAGGAAACACCATATATTTT. This translates into CASSVGGGRGNTIYF.

The gene calls are TRBV9 and TRBJ2-1; 7 bases align to TRBD2. Germline CDR1 reads SGDLS; CDR2 reads YYNGEE. With V trimmed by 2 bases and J by 7 bases, 12 bases remained unmatched. The CDR3 has 16 amino acids. The CDR3 coding sequence is TGTGCCAGCAGCGTCCAACCGGGACTAAGCCCAAATGAGCAGTTCTTC. It yields the protein CASSVQPGLSPNEQFF.

The chain employs TRBV11-2 and TRBJ1-1, with D unclear. The germline gives CDR1 SGHAT, CDR2 FQNNGV. V shed 5 bases and J shed 5 bases, with 15 bases lying between them. The CDR3 runs 14 residues. The CDR3 DNA sequence: TGTGCCAGCAGCGCGCGGGTCATAGGGACTGAAGCTTTCTTT. Translation: CASSARVIGTEAFF.

As to this clone: Germline and junction disagree at one end, which may indicate a read error. The chain uses TRBV7-7 and TRBJ2-1; TRBD1 matches at 10 bases. From germline, CDR1 is SSHAT and CDR2 FNYEAQ (reference sequence). CDR3 length: 16 residues. The CDR3 DNA follows: TGTGCTAGCAGCTCGACAGGGGGCGCGGATTACAATGAGCAGTTCTTC. Its protein product is CASSSTGGADYNEQFF.

As concerns this clone: Other DNA sequences within the sample encode an identical CDR3. This chain uses TRBV7-2 with TRBJ1-1; a weak D match, TRBD1 (6 bases). The ends were cut back, 5 bases at V and 1 base at J, with 8 bases in the middle. Germline V CDR1 and CDR2: SGHTA, FQGNSA. There are 13 residues in the CDR3. CDR3 sequence reads: CASSLTGNTEAFF. The CDR3 DNA reads as TGTGCCAGCAGCCTGACAGGGAACACTGAAGCTTTCTTT.

The chain has TRBV25-1 and TRBJ2-1; 9 bases fit TRBD2. The V gene end was trimmed by 7 bases and the J gene end by 13 bases; junction bases not matched to a gene: 11. The CDR3 totals 13 residues. CDR1 and CDR2 (germline): MGHDK, SYGVNS. CDR3: CASMTLAGAQQFF. The CDR3 nucleotides are TGTGCCAGCATGACCTTAGCGGGGGCTCAACAGTTCTTC.

The V call is TRBV7-3, the J call TRBJ1-2; D uncertain. CDR3 length: 13 residues. Looked up from germline, CDR1 is SGHTA and CDR2 is FQGTGA. Between the trimmed V and J ends, which lost 7 bases and 2 bases, there was a span of 11 bases. The CDR3 nucleotides are TGTGCCAGCAACGCAGGTCAAAACTATGGCTACACCTTC. This encodes CASNAGQNYGYTF.

The CDR3 protein is CASSKATGAFF. CDR3 nucleotide sequence: TGTGCCAGCTCCAAAGCGACCGGAGCTTTCTTT. The gene calls are TRBV2 and TRBJ1-1; no definite D call. V dropped 8 bases and J dropped 10 bases, with 14 bases sitting between them. CDR3 size: 11 residues. Germline values: CDR1 SNHLY, CDR2 FYNNEI.

The chain links TRBV11-2 to TRBJ1-6; TRBD1 is a possible D gene (6 bases). The germline gives CDR1 SGHAT, CDR2 FQNNGV. This CDR3 has 16 residues. Trimming took off 3 bases at V and 7 bases at J, with 16 bases between the two ends. The CDR3 is CASSLAPGAGNSPLHF. The CDR3 DNA reads as TGTGCCAGCAGCTTGGCCCCAGGGGCAGGGAATTCACCCCTCCACTTT. Filled out from reference TRBV11-2 and TRBJ1-6, the complete variable domain reads EAGVAQSPRYKIIEKRQSVAFWCNPISGHATLYWYQQILGQGPKLLIQFQNNGVVDDSQLPKDRFSAERLKGVDSTLKIQPAKLEDSAVYLCASSLAPGAGNSPLHFGNGTRLTVT.

The V call is TRBV27, the J call TRBJ1-6, with a possible D match to TRBD1 (5 bases). Germline CDR1 MNHEY, CDR2 SMNVEV (reference sequence). V was cut by 4 bases and J by 0 bases, with 16 bases left in between. The CDR3 has 18 amino acids. The CDR3 sequence: CASSYRTGGGSYNSPLHF. CDR3 bases: TGTGCCAGCAGTTATAGAACGGGGGGGGGCTCCTATAATTCACCCCTCCACTTT.

The chain carries TRBV6-5 and TRBJ1-2; D remains unclear. The CDR3 runs 11 residues. Trimming removed 6 bases from V and 5 bases from J, with 7 bases in between. CDR1 and CDR2 (germline): MNHEY, SVGAGI. CDR3 loop: CASSEGYGYTF. The CDR3 DNA reads TGTGCCAGCAGCGAGGGTTATGGCTACACCTTC.

The rearrangement links TRBV28 to TRBJ1-2; TRBD1 is a possible D gene (5 bases). The CDR3 sequence is 14 residues long. Trimming removed 6 bases from V and 3 bases from J, with 14 bases in between. Germline CDR1 reads MDHEN; CDR2 reads SYDVKM. CDR3 sequence (DNA): TGTGCCAGCAGCTCTCCACGGGGGTACTATGGCTACACCTTC. Translated: CASSSPRGYYGYTF.

This chain connects TRBV25-1 to TRBJ1-1; 7 nucleotides line up with TRBD1. J was trimmed by 3 bases and V by 0 bases; bases with no gene match: 10. Germline CDR1 MGHDK, CDR2 SYGVNS. This CDR3 comprises 17 residues. The CDR3 sequence is CASSEYVTQGKDTEAFF. The CDR3 DNA is TGTGCCAGCAGTGAATATGTTACACAGGGGAAGGACACTGAAGCTTTCTTT.

V is TRBV4-2 and J is TRBJ2-7, with 8 bases lining up with TRBD1. Germline assignment: CDR1 LGHNA and CDR2 YNFKEQ. V trimming: 3 bases; J trimming: 6 bases; junction bases outside the gene matches: 7. The CDR3 has 14 amino acids. The CDR3 here is CASSQEGQGREQYF. The CDR3 bases are TGTGCCAGCAGCCAGGAAGGACAGGGACGCGAGCAGTACTTC.